This T cell receptor beta chain was sequenced for a study of blood T cell repertoires in COVID-19 (dated by TCRdb to about 2020). For context, the study as a whole: The collaborator samples originated in the United States, Italy and Spain and spanned the acute and convalescent phases of COVID-19. The material from the prospective study consisted of cDNA or gDNA derived from T cells, B-cell-depleted T cells, or PBMCs. The dataset comprised deeply sampled blood TCRbeta repertoires from subjects exposed to, actively infected with, or recovered from COVID-19. Sample metadata almost always included a de-identified subject ID, COVID-19 status, age in years and sex. The samples were drawn from two sources: the first 160 participants of the ongoing ImmuneRACE study, and 1,000 to 1,500 subjects contributed by 6 global collaborators. The repertoires were released in a freely available public database meant as a resource for research on the immune response to SARS-CoV-2. Where HLA class I and class II types were available, the types were taken from metadata supplied by the sample provider, not from assay-based typing.

Broader findings and caveats from the paper: The amount of clinical and demographic metadata varied by source and participant and was provided uncurated.

TCRbeta CDR3 regions were amplified from genomic DNA by means of the immunoSEQ Assay, a bias-controlled multiplex PCR. In the original analysis: The number of nucleated cells in each sample was estimated from the amplification of reference gene primers within the assay. To quantify the absolute abundance of each unique TCRbeta CDR3 rearrangement, sequence reads were collapsed and filtered. For each sample, productive Simpson clonality was calculated by taking the square root of Simpson's diversity index across productive rearrangements. This immuneACCESS table, as held by TCRdb, lists in-frame sequences with V and J called but not all clones. Of the missing ones, under half trace to an unresolved V gene in checked studies; the others have no known cause. That table is the source of V, J and clone size, and D and trimming were worked out from the DNA. The table for this sample lists approximately 260,000 clones; around four fifths of them were counted only once. About 4.6% of the sample is held by the ten biggest clonotypes.

Another Seattle source contributed samples from volunteer blood donors who had recovered from COVID-19. Collaborating institutions collected whole blood in K2EDTA tubes following their own protocols. For TCRbeta analysis, collaborators shipped samples in one of three forms: frozen whole blood, isolated PBMCs, or DNA extracted from either of those sample types. This clone was found a few times. It has no known antigen specificity. Per-nucleotide qualities are absent, and no much larger clonotype sits a single base away. The CDR3 goes from the cysteine to the phenylalanine over 16 residues. The CDR3 DNA has 48 bases and is translated from base 1. V is cut back by 3 bases and J by 2 bases, with 7 bases in the junction unmatched. Taken from the germline V gene, the CDR1 and CDR2 loops are SGDLS and YYNGEE.

Sequencing was carried out using peripheral blood. The chain joins TRBV9 to TRBJ1-2; TRBD1 matches 10 bases in the middle. The TCR was taken from a man between 60 and 75 years old who had recovered from COVID-19. The nucleotide sequence reads as follows: TGTGCCAGCAGCGGAAACCGACAGGGGGCCAACTATGGCTACACCTTC. Its protein product is CASSGNRQGANYGYTF.